Given below is one T cell receptor beta chain in context. This sample is part of a study of blood T cell repertoires in COVID-19. There are 15 residues in the CDR3. The germline gives CDR1 MRHNA, CDR2 SNTAGT. Trimming pared 0 bases from V and 2 bases from J, leaving 9 bases between. As handled by the study authors: Amplification from reference gene primers served as the basis for estimated nucleated cell counts. Data came from immunoSEQ multiplex PCR; TCRdb stores just in-frame clones and leaves some out. The D gene and trimming were derived from the DNA, and the V and J assignments and clone size from that table. Among over 200,000 clones listed, over 80% were seen once.

Material for sequencing was PBMCs or T cells enriched from blood (not recorded which). This sequence originates from a young man with acute COVID-19. The V gene is TRBV6-4, the J gene TRBJ2-3; D not resolved. The CDR3 DNA reads as TGTGCCAGCAGTGACTCGATGGCGGTCACAGATACGCAGTATTTT. It translates to CASSDSMAVTDTQYF.